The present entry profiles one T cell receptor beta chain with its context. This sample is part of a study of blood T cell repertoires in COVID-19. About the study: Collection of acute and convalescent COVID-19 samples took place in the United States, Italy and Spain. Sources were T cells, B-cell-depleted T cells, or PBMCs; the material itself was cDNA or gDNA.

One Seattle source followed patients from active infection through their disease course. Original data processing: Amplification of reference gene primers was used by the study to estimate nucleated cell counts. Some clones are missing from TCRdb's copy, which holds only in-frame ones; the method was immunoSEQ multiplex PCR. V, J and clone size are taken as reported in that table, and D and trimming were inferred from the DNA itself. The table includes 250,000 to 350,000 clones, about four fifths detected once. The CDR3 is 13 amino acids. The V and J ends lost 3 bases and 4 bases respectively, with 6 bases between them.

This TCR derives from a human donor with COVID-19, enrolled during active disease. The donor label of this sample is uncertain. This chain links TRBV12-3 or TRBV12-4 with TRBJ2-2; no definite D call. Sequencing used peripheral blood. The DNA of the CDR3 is TGTGCCAGCAGTTTCTTATCCACCGGGGAGCTGTTTTTT. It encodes CASSFLSTGELFF.